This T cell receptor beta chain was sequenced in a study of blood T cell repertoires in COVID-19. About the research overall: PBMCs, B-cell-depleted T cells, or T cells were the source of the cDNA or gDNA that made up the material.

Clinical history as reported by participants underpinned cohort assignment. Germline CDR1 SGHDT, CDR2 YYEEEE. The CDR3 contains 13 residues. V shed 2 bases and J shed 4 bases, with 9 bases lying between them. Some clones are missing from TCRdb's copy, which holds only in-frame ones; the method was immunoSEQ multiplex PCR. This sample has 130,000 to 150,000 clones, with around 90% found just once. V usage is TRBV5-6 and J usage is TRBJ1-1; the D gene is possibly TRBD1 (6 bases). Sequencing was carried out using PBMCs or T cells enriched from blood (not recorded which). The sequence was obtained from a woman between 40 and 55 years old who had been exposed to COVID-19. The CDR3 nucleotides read TGTGCCAGCAGCTTTATAGGGGGCACTGAAGCTTTCTTT. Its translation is CASSFIGGTEAFF.